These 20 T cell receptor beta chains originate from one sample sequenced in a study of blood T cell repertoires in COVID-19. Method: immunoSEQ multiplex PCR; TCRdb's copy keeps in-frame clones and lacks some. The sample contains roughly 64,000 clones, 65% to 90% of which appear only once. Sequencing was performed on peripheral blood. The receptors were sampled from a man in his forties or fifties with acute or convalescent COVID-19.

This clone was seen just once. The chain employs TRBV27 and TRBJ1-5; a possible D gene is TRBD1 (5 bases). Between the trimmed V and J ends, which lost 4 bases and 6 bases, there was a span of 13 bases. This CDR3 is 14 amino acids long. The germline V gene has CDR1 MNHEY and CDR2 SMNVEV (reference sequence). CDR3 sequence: CASSYTYGGQPQHF. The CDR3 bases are TGTGCCAGCAGTTACACATACGGGGGTCAGCCCCAGCATTTT.

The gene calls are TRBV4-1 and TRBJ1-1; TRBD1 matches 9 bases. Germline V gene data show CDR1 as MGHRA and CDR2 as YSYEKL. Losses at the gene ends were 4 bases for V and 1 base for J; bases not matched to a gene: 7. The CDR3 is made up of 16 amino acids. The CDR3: CASSPRDRDKNTEAFF. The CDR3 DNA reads TGCGCCAGCAGCCCGCGGGACAGGGATAAGAACACTGAAGCTTTCTTT.

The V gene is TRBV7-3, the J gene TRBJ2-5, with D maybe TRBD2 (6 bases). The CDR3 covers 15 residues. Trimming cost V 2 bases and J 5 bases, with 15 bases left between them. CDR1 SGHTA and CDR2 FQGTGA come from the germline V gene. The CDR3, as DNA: TGTGCCAGCAGCTTAGGAGGGGCCGGTGGGGAGACCCAGTACTTC. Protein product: CASSLGGAGGETQYF.

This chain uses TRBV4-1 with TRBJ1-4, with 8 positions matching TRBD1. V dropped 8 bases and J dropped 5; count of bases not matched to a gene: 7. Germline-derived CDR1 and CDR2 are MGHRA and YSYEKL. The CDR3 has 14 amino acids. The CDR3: CASRGQGLNEKLFF. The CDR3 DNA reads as TGCGCCAGCCGAGGACAGGGCTTAAATGAAAAACTGTTTTTT.

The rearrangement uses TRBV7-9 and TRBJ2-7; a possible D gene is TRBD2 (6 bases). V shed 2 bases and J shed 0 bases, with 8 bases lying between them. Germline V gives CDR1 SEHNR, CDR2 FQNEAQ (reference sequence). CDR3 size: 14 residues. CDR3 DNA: TGTGCCAGCAGCTTATACGGGAGCTCCTACGAGCAGTACTTC. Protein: CASSLYGSSYEQYF.

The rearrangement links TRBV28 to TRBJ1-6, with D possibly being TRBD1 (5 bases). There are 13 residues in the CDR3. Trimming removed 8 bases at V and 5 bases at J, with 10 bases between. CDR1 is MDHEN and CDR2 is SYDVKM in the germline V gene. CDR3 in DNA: TGTGCCAGCCGAAGACAGCATAATTCACCCCTCCACTTT. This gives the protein CASRRQHNSPLHF.

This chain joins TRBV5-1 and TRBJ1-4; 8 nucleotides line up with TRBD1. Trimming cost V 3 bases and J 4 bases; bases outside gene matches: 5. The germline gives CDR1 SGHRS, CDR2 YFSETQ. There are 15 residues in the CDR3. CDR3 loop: CASSYDRGHNEKLFF. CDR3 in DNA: TGCGCCAGCAGCTACGACAGGGGTCATAATGAAAAACTGTTTTTT. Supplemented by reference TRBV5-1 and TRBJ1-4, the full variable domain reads KAGVTQTPRYLIKTRGQQVTLSCSPISGHRSVSWYQQTPGQGLQFLFEYFSETQRNKGNFPGRFSGRQFSNSRSEMNVSTLELGDSALYLCASSYDRGHNEKLFFGSGTQLSVL.

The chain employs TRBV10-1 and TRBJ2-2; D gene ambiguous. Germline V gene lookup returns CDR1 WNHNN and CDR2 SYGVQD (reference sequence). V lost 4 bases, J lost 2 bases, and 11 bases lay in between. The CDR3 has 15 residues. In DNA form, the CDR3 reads TGCGCCAGCAGTGTAAGATCAGGAAACACCGGGGAGCTGTTTTTT. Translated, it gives CASSVRSGNTGELFF.

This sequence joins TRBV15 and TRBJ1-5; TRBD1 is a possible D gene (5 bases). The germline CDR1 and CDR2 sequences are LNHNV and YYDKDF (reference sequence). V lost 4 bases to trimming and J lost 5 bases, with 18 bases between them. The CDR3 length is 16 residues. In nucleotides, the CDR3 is TGTGCCACCAGCACCCGGGCCCCGGGGGGGGATCAGCCCCAGCATTTT. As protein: CATSTRAPGGDQPQHF.

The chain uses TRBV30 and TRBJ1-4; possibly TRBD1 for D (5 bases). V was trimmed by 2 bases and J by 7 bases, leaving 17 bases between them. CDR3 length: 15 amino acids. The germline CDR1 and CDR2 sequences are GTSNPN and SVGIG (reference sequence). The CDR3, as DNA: TGTGCCTGGAGTTCCTCAGGGTTGGGAGGTGAAAAACTGTTTTTT. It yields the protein CAWSSSGLGGEKLFF.

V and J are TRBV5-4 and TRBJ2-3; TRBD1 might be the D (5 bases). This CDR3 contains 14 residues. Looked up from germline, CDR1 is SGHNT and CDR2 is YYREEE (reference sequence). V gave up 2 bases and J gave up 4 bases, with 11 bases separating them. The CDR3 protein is CASSLNSRADTQYF. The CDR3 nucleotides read TGTGCCAGCAGCTTAAATAGCAGGGCAGATACGCAGTATTTT. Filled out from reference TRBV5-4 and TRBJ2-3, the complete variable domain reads ETGVTQSPTHLIKTRGQQVTLRCSSQSGHNTVSWYQQALGQGPQFIFQYYREEENGRGNFPPRFSGLQFPNYSSELNVNALELDDSALYLCASSLNSRADTQYFGPGTRLTVL.

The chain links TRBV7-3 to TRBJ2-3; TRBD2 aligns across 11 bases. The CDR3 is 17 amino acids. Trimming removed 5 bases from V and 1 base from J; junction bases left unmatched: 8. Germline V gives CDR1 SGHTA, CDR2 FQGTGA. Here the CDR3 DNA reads TGTGCCAGCAGCCCGGGGGGGACTAGCGGCCGCACAGATACGCAGTATTTT. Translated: CASSPGGTSGRTDTQYF.

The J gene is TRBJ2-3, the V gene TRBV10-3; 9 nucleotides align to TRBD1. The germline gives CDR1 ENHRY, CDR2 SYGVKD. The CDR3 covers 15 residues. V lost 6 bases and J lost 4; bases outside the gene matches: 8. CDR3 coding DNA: TGTGCCATCAGGCCGGGACAGGGAAGTTCAGATACGCAGTATTTT. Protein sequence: CAIRPGQGSSDTQYF.

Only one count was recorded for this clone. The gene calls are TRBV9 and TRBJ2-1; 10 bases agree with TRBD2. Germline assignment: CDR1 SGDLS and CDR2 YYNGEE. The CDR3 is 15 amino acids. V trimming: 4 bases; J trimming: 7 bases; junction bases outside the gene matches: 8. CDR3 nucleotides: TGTGCCAGCAGCACGCAGCGGGGGGGCCCGAATGAGCAGTTCTTC. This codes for CASSTQRGGPNEQFF.

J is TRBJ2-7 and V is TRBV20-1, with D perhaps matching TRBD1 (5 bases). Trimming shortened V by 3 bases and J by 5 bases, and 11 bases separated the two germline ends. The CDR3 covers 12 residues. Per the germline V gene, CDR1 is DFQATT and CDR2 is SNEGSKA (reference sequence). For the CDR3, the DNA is TGCAGTGCTAGTGCGGAAGGGGACGAGCAGTACTTC. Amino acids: CSASAEGDEQYF.

CDR3 sequence reads: CASSPWTSGGLGTGELFF. The CDR3 region has the DNA TGTGCCAGCAGCCCTTGGACTAGCGGGGGTTTGGGCACCGGGGAGCTGTTTTTT. The chain employs TRBV3-1 (or the pseudogene TRBV3-2) and TRBJ2-2; 13 nucleotides agree with TRBD2. The CDR3 is 18 residues long. Germline values: CDR1 LGHDT, CDR2 YNNKEL (reference sequence). V gave up 4 bases and J gave up 4 bases; unmatched junction bases: 9.

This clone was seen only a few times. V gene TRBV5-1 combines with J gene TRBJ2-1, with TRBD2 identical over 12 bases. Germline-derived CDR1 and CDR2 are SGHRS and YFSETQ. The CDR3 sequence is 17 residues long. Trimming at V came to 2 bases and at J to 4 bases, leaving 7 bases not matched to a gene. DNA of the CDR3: TGCGCCAGCAGCTTCTCCTCTAGCGGGGGGGATTACAATGAGCAGTTCTTC. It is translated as CASSFSSSGGDYNEQFF.

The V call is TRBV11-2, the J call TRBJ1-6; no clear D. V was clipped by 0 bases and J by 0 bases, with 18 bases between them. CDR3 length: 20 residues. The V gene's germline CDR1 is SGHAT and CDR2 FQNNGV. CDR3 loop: CASSLEIFRLRDSYNSPLHF. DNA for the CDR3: TGTGCCAGCAGCTTAGAGATATTTCGACTAAGAGACTCCTATAATTCACCCCTCCACTTT.

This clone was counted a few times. The CDR3, as DNA: TGCGCCAGCAGCCCAAAGGGGGGGGGACCCTACGAGCAGTACTTC. This translates into CASSPKGGGPYEQYF. The rearrangement links TRBV5-1 to TRBJ2-7; D may be TRBD2 (7 bases). The CDR3 runs 15 residues. V lost 4 bases and J lost 2, with 16 bases in between. Germline CDR1 reads SGHRS; CDR2 reads YFSETQ. Together with reference TRBV5-1 and TRBJ2-7, the CDR3 gives the full variable domain: KAGVTQTPRYLIKTRGQQVTLSCSPISGHRSVSWYQQTPGQGLQFLFEYFSETQRNKGNFPGRFSGRQFSNSRSEMNVSTLELGDSALYLCASSPKGGGPYEQYFGPGTRLTVT.

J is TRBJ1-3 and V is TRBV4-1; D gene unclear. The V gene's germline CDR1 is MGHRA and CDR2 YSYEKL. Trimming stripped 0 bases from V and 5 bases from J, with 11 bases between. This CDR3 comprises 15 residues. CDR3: CASSQETDDRNTIYF. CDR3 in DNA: TGCGCCAGCAGCCAAGAAACAGACGATCGAAACACCATATATTTT.